The 15 T cell receptor beta chains given below trace back to one sample, sequenced in a study of blood T cell repertoires in COVID-19. Clones were read by immunoSEQ multiplex PCR, and TCRdb kept only the in-frame ones, dropping some. This table has around 25,000 clones, roughly 73% appearing once. Sequencing was done on a sample of peripheral blood. The receptors derive from a human donor in a cohort sampled during active or convalescent COVID-19.

The CDR3 coding sequence is TGTGCCAGCAGCTTACTTGAGGGGGCGGCTGTCTATGGCTACACCTTC. Translated: CASSLLEGAAVYGYTF. This rearrangement joins TRBV5-4 to TRBJ1-2; 7 bases line up with TRBD1. The CDR3 totals 16 residues. Trimming took 2 bases from V and 4 from J; bases not matched to a gene: 11. Germline CDR1 SGHNT, CDR2 YYREEE (reference sequence).

The chain uses TRBV5-1 and TRBJ1-6; no reliable D call. V was trimmed by 4 bases and J by 7 bases, leaving 9 bases between them. Germline V CDR1 and CDR2: SGHRS, YFSETQ. The CDR3 consists of 13 residues. The DNA for the CDR3 is TGCGCCAGCAGCACATCAGTGAATTCACCCCTCCACTTT. Translation gives CASSTSVNSPLHF. Variable domain in full (rest from reference TRBV5-1 and TRBJ1-6): KAGVTQTPRYLIKTRGQQVTLSCSPISGHRSVSWYQQTPGQGLQFLFEYFSETQRNKGNFPGRFSGRQFSNSRSEMNVSTLELGDSALYLCASSTSVNSPLHFGNGTRLTVT.

The chain recombines TRBV25-1 with TRBJ1-1; the D gene is possibly TRBD1 (5 bases). Per germline, CDR1 MGHDK and CDR2 SYGVNS. This CDR3 is 14 amino acids long. V was trimmed by 3 bases and J by 0 bases, leaving 8 bases between them. The CDR3 loop reads CASSDTGLNTEAFF. The CDR3 nucleotides are TGTGCCAGCAGTGACACAGGATTGAACACTGAAGCTTTCTTT.

The V call is TRBV11-2, the J call TRBJ2-7, with 7 nucleotides matching TRBD2. The V gene's germline CDR1 is SGHAT and CDR2 FQNNGV. Unmatched junction bases numbered 10, after V lost 2 bases and J lost 6 bases. This CDR3 has 15 residues. The CDR3 loop is CASSLRLALHFEQYF. The CDR3 coding sequence is TGTGCCAGCAGCTTAAGACTAGCTCTACATTTCGAGCAGTACTTC.

This clone has a handful of counts. The chain employs TRBV21-1 and TRBJ2-3; no check of the table's D call, TRBD2, against the DNA was made. TRBV21-1 constitutes a pseudogene. This CDR3 is built from 17 residues. CDR3 loop: CASSRGLPGTLTDTQYF. The CDR3, as DNA: TGTGCCAGCAGCAGAGGGCTCCCCGGGACTCTCACAGATACGCAGTATTTT.

The chain employs TRBV28 and TRBJ2-2, with 7 nucleotides matching TRBD2. CDR1 and CDR2 (germline): MDHEN, SYDVKM. V lost 6 bases to trimming and J lost 2 bases; unmatched junction nucleotides: 6. The CDR3 has 15 residues. CDR3 amino acids: CASRSGTTNTGELFF. The DNA for the CDR3 is TGTGCCAGCAGATCCGGGACTACTAACACCGGGGAGCTGTTTTTT.

This clone has more than one count but fewer than ten. The CDR3 DNA sequence: TGTGCCAGCAGCTTAGCAGTGTCGGGGGGCGAGCGCTATGGCTACACCTTC. It codes for CASSLAVSGGERYGYTF. The chain combines TRBV7-2 with TRBJ1-2, with D maybe TRBD1 (6 bases). V lost 0 bases to trimming and J lost 4 bases, with 18 bases between them. The CDR3 loop spans 17 amino acids. CDR1 is SGHTA and CDR2 is FQGNSA in the germline V gene.

This clone occurred a few times. This chain joins TRBV13 and TRBJ1-1; D ambiguous. This CDR3 comprises 14 residues. V was shortened by 4 bases and J by 4 bases, with 13 bases between the two germline ends. CDR1 is PRHDT, CDR2 FYEKMQ, per germline (reference sequence). CDR3 amino acids: CASSSYRGGTEAFF. As DNA, the CDR3 is TGTGCCAGCAGCTCCTACCGGGGTGGCACTGAAGCTTTCTTT.

This clone was picked up a small number of times. The genes are TRBV19 and TRBJ1-2; 8 bases align to TRBD1. CDR3 length: 13 residues. The germline V gene encodes CDR1 LNHDA and CDR2 SQIVND (reference sequence). V lost 10 bases to trimming and J lost 8 bases; unmatched junction nucleotides: 12. The CDR3 sequence is CATQDRVVEGYTF. DNA of the CDR3: TGTGCCACCCAGGACAGGGTGGTCGAGGGCTACACCTTC.

This clone was observed many times. The CDR3 DNA reads TGCAGCGTCGACGAGGGACTCGGATCCACTGAAGCTTTCTTT. Residues: CSVDEGLGSTEAFF. This sequence joins TRBV29-1 and TRBJ1-1; TRBD1 is a possible D gene (5 bases). V gave up 6 bases and J gave up 4 bases, with 18 bases separating them. Germline V gene lookup returns CDR1 SQVTM and CDR2 ANQGSEA. The CDR3 totals 14 residues. Filled out from reference TRBV29-1 and TRBJ1-1, the complete variable domain reads SAVISQKPSRDICQRGTSLTIQCQVDSQVTMMFWYRQQPGQSLTLIATANQGSEATYESGFVIDKFPISRPNLTFSTLTVSNMSPEDSSIYLCSVDEGLGSTEAFFGQGTRLTVV.

The table lists this clone with a few counts. The rearrangement links TRBV30 to TRBJ2-7; 8 bases are shared with TRBD1. The CDR3 loop spans 14 amino acids. The germline V gene encodes CDR1 GTSNPN and CDR2 SVGIG (reference sequence). V trimming: 0 bases; J trimming: 3 bases; junction bases outside the gene matches: 4. The CDR3 nucleotides read TGTGCCTGGAGTGTGGGTACAGGGGGCTACGAGCAGTACTTC. The encoded protein is CAWSVGTGGYEQYF.

The rearrangement uses TRBV5-1 and TRBJ1-1; D is uncertain. The CDR3 is made up of 13 amino acids. V lost 4 bases and J lost 1, with 8 bases in between. Germline V gene data show CDR1 as SGHRS and CDR2 as YFSETQ. CDR3 in DNA: TGCGCCAGCAGCCCCGAGAGGAACACTGAAGCTTTCTTT. This encodes CASSPERNTEAFF.

The V gene is TRBV28, the J gene TRBJ2-7, with 11 bases lining up with TRBD2. The CDR3 length is 14 residues. V trimming: 5 bases; J trimming: 2 bases; junction bases outside the gene matches: 2. Per the germline V gene, CDR1 is MDHEN and CDR2 is SYDVKM. This chain's CDR3 is CASSPGLAAYEQYF. CDR3 bases: TGTGCCAGCAGTCCGGGACTAGCGGCCTACGAGCAGTACTTC.

The sample holds a few counts of this clone. The V gene is TRBV4-2, the J gene TRBJ1-3; 8 positions agree with TRBD1. Germline V gene sequence: CDR1 LGHNA, CDR2 YNFKEQ. The J segment lost 4 bases and the V segment lost 4 bases, leaving 12 bases of the junction unmatched. The CDR3 sequence is 17 residues long. The CDR3 DNA reads as TGTGCCAGCAGCCGCGATCAGGGGGCGCTTTCAGGAAACACCATATATTTT. Its protein product is CASSRDQGALSGNTIYF.

A few counts support this clone. The chain has TRBV4-1 and TRBJ2-6; D is unresolved. The V end lost 0 bases, the J end lost 3 bases, and 12 bases lay between the germline ends. The length of the CDR3 is 17 residues. Per germline, CDR1 MGHRA and CDR2 YSYEKL. CDR3 in amino acids: CASSQEPPAYGANVLTF. Here the CDR3 DNA reads TGCGCCAGCAGCCAAGAACCTCCTGCGTATGGGGCCAACGTCCTGACTTTC.